The 21 T cell receptor beta chains below all came from one sample that was sequenced in a study of PD-L1 blockade in urothelial cancer. The time point: pretreatment peripheral blood. The protocol was immunoSEQ multiplex PCR, while the TCRdb copy is restricted to in-frame clones and leaves out a portion. The table records approximately 72,000 clones, approximately 83% of them present only once. This specimen consisted of PBMCs, obtained around atezolizumab (anti-PD-L1) treatment. The receptors stem from a man aged 55 to 69 with urothelial cancer.

This chain uses TRBV6-1 with TRBJ1-4; 7 bases are shared with TRBD1. Looked up from germline, CDR1 is MNHNS and CDR2 is SASEGT. Germline trimming cut 2 bases from V and 7 bases from J; bases unmatched to any gene: 7. The CDR3 extends over 15 amino acids. The CDR3 sequence: CASSERGTVGEKLFF. In DNA, the CDR3 is TGTGCCAGCAGTGAAAGGGGGACAGTCGGTGAAAAACTGTTTTTT.

The chain couples TRBV10-2 to TRBJ1-3; D not resolved. The germline V and J ends were trimmed by 3 bases and 2 bases, with 5 bases remaining between them. The germline CDR1 and CDR2 sequences are WSHSY and SAAADI. The length of the CDR3 is 13 residues. The CDR3 spells CASSDNTGNTIYF. The CDR3 DNA is TGCGCCAGCAGTGATAACACTGGAAACACCATATATTTT.

The chain couples TRBV6-6 to TRBJ2-1; 7 bases are a match to TRBD2. This CDR3 is built from 15 residues. Germline V gene lookup returns CDR1 MNHNY and CDR2 SVGAGI (reference sequence). After removal of 3 bases from V and 4 bases from J, the junction contained 6 bases not matched to a gene. The CDR3 loop is CASSYRGERYNEQFF. The CDR3 DNA reads as TGTGCCAGCAGTTATCGGGGGGAGCGGTACAATGAGCAGTTCTTC.

V is TRBV10-3 and J is TRBJ1-1, with 10 bases that match TRBD1. V trimming: 7 bases; J trimming: 4 bases; junction bases outside the gene matches: 12. Germline CDR1 ENHRY, CDR2 SYGVKD. CDR3 length: 16 amino acids. CDR3 region: CAINGETGGGSTEAFF. DNA of the CDR3: TGTGCCATCAATGGTGAGACAGGGGGCGGTAGCACTGAAGCTTTCTTT.

The chain joins TRBV6-5 to TRBJ2-7; possibly TRBD2 for D (5 bases). V was shortened by 5 bases and J by 5 bases, with 19 bases between the two germline ends. From germline, CDR1 is MNHEY and CDR2 SVGAGI. CDR3 length: 15 residues. CDR3 bases: TGTGCCAGCAGTAGAGGGATCTGGCAGGAGGACGAGCAGTACTTC. It specifies CASSRGIWQEDEQYF.

V gene TRBV2 combines with J gene TRBJ2-2; a weak D match, TRBD1 (5 bases). Between the trimmed V and J ends, which lost 4 bases and 5 bases, there was a span of 11 bases. Germline CDR1 is SNHLY and CDR2 is FYNNEI. This CDR3 region has 14 residues. This CDR3 reads CASSGTIRTGELFF. The CDR3, as DNA: TGTGCCAGCAGTGGGACAATTCGGACCGGGGAGCTGTTTTTT. Full variable domain (remainder filled in from reference TRBV2 and TRBJ2-2): EPEVTQTPSHQVTQMGQEVILRCVPISNHLYFYWYRQILGQKVEFLVSFYNNEISEKSEIFDDQFSVERPDGSNFTLKIRSTKLEDSAMYFCASSGTIRTGELFFGEGSRLTVL.

The CDR3 nucleotides are TGTGCCAGTAGTTCCAGGGCAGTTGTATACGAGCAGTACTTC. It yields the protein CASSSRAVVYEQYF. V is TRBV19 and J is TRBJ2-7; D might be TRBD1 (5 bases). Germline assignment: CDR1 LNHDA and CDR2 SQIVND (reference sequence). The CDR3 runs to 14 residues. Deletions cut 5 bases from V and 4 bases from J, with 15 bases between.

The table lists this clone with a count of one. The chain employs TRBV19 and TRBJ1-5; no reliable D call. The V end lost 6 bases, the J end lost 4 bases, and 7 bases lay between the germline ends. Germline-derived CDR1 and CDR2 are LNHDA and SQIVND (reference sequence). The CDR3 is 12 residues long. CDR3 protein: CASSLRNQPQHF. CDR3 DNA sequence: TGTGCCAGTAGCCTTAGAAATCAGCCCCAGCATTTT.

This clone was detected once. The chain carries TRBV7-3 and TRBJ1-3, with unresolved D. The ends were cut back, 4 bases at V and 0 bases at J, with 10 bases in the middle. The germline V gene has CDR1 SGHTA and CDR2 FQGTGA. This CDR3 region has 15 residues. The DNA of the CDR3 is TGTGCCAGCAGCTCAAAAGCCAACTCTGGAAACACCATATATTTT. Translated, it gives CASSSKANSGNTIYF.

The gene calls are TRBV5-6 and TRBJ2-2; 11 bases fit TRBD2. The CDR3 is 15 residues long. The V gene end was trimmed by 2 bases and the J gene end by 4 bases; junction bases not matched to a gene: 1. CDR1 and CDR2 from the germline V gene are SGHDT and YYEEEE. This CDR3 is CASSFSGGVTGELFF. CDR3 in DNA: TGTGCCAGCAGCTTTAGCGGGGGGGTCACCGGGGAGCTGTTTTTT.

The V and J genes are TRBV7-3 and TRBJ2-3, with a tentative D call TRBD2 (5 bases). The V gene lost 5 bases and the J gene lost 4 bases, with 13 bases spanning the gap. This CDR3 is 14 amino acids long. Germline V gene sequence: CDR1 SGHTA, CDR2 FQGTGA. This CDR3 is CASSPSGRSDTQYF. The DNA of the CDR3 is TGTGCCAGCAGCCCGAGCGGACGTTCAGATACGCAGTATTTT.

The chain has TRBV30 and TRBJ1-2; possible D gene TRBD1, 6 bases. V lost 4 bases, J lost 4 bases, and 19 bases lay in between. Per the germline V gene, CDR1 is GTSNPN and CDR2 is SVGIG (reference sequence). This CDR3 is 15 amino acids long. CDR3 nucleotide sequence: TGTGCCTGGAACCCCAGGGGCAGGAGTCTCTATGGCTACACCTTC. Translated: CAWNPRGRSLYGYTF.

The table lists this clone with a few counts. The chain has TRBV2 and TRBJ1-6; perhaps TRBD1 as D (6 bases). Germline-derived CDR1 and CDR2 are SNHLY and FYNNEI. The CDR3 consists of 15 residues. V was clipped by 7 bases and J by 8 bases, with 18 bases between them. The CDR3, as DNA: TGTGCCAGCACTATACAGGGAAGGAGGTATTCACCCCTCCACTTT. It codes for CASTIQGRRYSPLHF.

The V and J genes are TRBV10-1 and TRBJ2-5; D not resolved. In germline, CDR1 is WNHNN, CDR2 SYGVQD (reference sequence). The CDR3 has 13 amino acids. V lost 3 bases and J 3 bases, leaving 8 bases between the germline ends. The CDR3 protein is CASSDSRKETQYF. CDR3 sequence (DNA): TGCGCCAGCAGTGACTCGAGAAAAGAGACCCAGTACTTC.

The sample holds a few counts of this clone. V gene TRBV10-2 combines with J gene TRBJ1-1; 7 positions agree with TRBD1. CDR3 length equals 15 residues. V gave up 3 bases and J gave up 1 base; unmatched junction bases: 5. Germline-derived CDR1 and CDR2 are WSHSY and SAAADI. The CDR3 region is CASSDGRQGNTEAFF. CDR3 coding DNA: TGCGCCAGCAGTGACGGTAGACAGGGGAACACTGAAGCTTTCTTT.

J is TRBJ2-7 and V is TRBV6-5; 9 bases agree with TRBD1. Looked up from germline, CDR1 is MNHEY and CDR2 is SVGAGI. This CDR3 is 14 amino acids long. V dropped 7 bases and J dropped 6; count of bases not matched to a gene: 10. The CDR3 DNA follows: TGTGCCAGCACCCCCTCCAGGGACAGGGTCGAGCAGTACTTC. This codes for CASTPSRDRVEQYF.

This chain uses TRBV2 with TRBJ2-7; 9 nucleotides agree with TRBD1. The length of the CDR3 is 14 residues. CDR1 SNHLY and CDR2 FYNNEI come from the germline V gene. The junction had 4 bases not matched to a gene; V was cut back by 6 bases and J by 1 base. Here the CDR3 DNA reads TGTGCCAGCAGCGCCGACAGGGGGTCCTACGAGCAGTACTTC. It yields the protein CASSADRGSYEQYF.

The chain recombines TRBV5-1 with TRBJ2-7; 7 bases agree with TRBD1. Germline V lookup: CDR1 SGHRS, CDR2 YFSETQ. The junction had 7 bases not matched to a gene; V was cut back by 0 bases and J by 4 bases. The length of the CDR3 is 15 residues. The CDR3 region has the DNA TGCGCCAGCAGCTTGGCCCCAGACAGGGTTTACGAGCAGTACTTC. This codes for CASSLAPDRVYEQYF. Full variable domain (rest looked up from reference TRBV5-1 and TRBJ2-7): KAGVTQTPRYLIKTRGQQVTLSCSPISGHRSVSWYQQTPGQGLQFLFEYFSETQRNKGNFPGRFSGRQFSNSRSEMNVSTLELGDSALYLCASSLAPDRVYEQYFGPGTRLTVT.

Only a few counts were recorded for this clone. This rearrangement joins TRBV7-8 to TRBJ1-2; D is undetermined. Germline-derived CDR1 and CDR2 are SGHVS and FQNEAQ. The CDR3 spans 14 residues. V lost 0 bases to trimming and J lost 4 bases, with 9 bases between them. The CDR3 protein is CASSLALGGYGYTF. The CDR3 region has the DNA TGTGCCAGCAGCTTAGCGTTAGGAGGCTATGGCTACACCTTC.

The V and J genes are TRBV2 and TRBJ1-1; no definite D call. The CDR3 loop spans 13 amino acids. The germline V gene encodes CDR1 SNHLY and CDR2 FYNNEI. Trimming took off 4 bases at V and 0 bases at J, with 6 bases between the two ends. The chain's CDR3 is CASSGHMNTEAFF. CDR3 DNA: TGTGCCAGCAGTGGACACATGAACACTGAAGCTTTCTTT.

This chain joins TRBV2 and TRBJ1-5; D is undetermined. CDR3 length equals 13 residues. The germline gives CDR1 SNHLY, CDR2 FYNNEI. V was trimmed by 10 bases and J by 0 bases, leaving 10 bases between them. Here the CDR3 reads CATRRDSNQPQHF. The CDR3, as DNA: TGTGCCACCCGGCGGGATAGCAATCAGCCCCAGCATTTT. Complete variable domain (other parts from reference TRBV2 and TRBJ1-5): EPEVTQTPSHQVTQMGQEVILRCVPISNHLYFYWYRQILGQKVEFLVSFYNNEISEKSEIFDDQFSVERPDGSNFTLKIRSTKLEDSAMYFCATRRDSNQPQHFGDGTRLSIL.